This T cell receptor beta chain was retrieved from a study of blood T cell repertoires in COVID-19. Study at large: T cells, B-cell-depleted T cells, or PBMCs supplied cDNA or gDNA.

Two negative PCRs, clearance, or symptom resolution were required of recovered Cohort 3 donors. This table comes from immunoSEQ multiplex PCR, and its TCRdb copy is limited to in-frame clones, with some not included. The sample includes more than 300,000 clones, about 90% of them seen just once. This sequence originates from a woman aged 30 to 39 who had recovered from COVID-19. What was sequenced was PBMCs or T cells enriched from blood (not recorded which).

The CDR3 loop is CASSQEGDLSYNEQFF. The DNA of the CDR3 is TGCGCCAGCAGCCAAGAGGGCGACCTCTCCTACAATGAGCAGTTCTTC. V is TRBV4-3 and J is TRBJ2-1; D not resolved. Trimming cost V 0 bases and J 0 bases, with 9 bases left between them. The CDR3 covers 16 residues. Germline values: CDR1 LGHNA, CDR2 YSLEER.